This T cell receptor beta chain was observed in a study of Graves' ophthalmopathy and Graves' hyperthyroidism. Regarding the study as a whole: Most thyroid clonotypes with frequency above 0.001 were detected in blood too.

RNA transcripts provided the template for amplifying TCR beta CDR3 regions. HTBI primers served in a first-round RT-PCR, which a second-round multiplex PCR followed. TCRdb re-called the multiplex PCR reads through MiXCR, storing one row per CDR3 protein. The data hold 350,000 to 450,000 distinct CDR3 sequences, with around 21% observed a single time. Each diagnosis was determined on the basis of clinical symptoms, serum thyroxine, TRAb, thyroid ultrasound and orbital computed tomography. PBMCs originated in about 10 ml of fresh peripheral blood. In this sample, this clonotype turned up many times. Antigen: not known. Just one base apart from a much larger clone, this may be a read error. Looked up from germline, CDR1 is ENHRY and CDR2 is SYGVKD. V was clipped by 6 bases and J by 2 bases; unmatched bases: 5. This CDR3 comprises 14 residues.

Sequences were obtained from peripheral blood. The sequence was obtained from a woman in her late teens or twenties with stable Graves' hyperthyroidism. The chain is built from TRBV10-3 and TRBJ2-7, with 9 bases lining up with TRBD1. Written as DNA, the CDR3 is TGTGCCATCAGCTCCGGGACAGGGACCTACGAGCAGTACTTC. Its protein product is CAISSGTGTYEQYF.